This T cell receptor beta chain derives from a study of control samples from healthy donors and cancer patients. This CDR3 spans 12 amino acids. Looked up from germline, CDR1 is DFQATT and CDR2 is SNEGSKA (reference sequence). Trimming removed 6 bases from V and 3 bases from J, with 11 bases in between. Clones were read by immunoSEQ multiplex PCR, and TCRdb kept only the in-frame ones, dropping some. Found here are 130,000 or so clones, roughly 92% of them singletons; the top ten hold less than 7%. Sequencing input: blood. The clonotype was recovered from a young man in good health. The chain carries TRBV20-1 and TRBJ2-5, with D possibly matching TRBD2 (6 bases). The CDR3 spells CSASPGEETQYF. The CDR3 DNA sequence: TGCAGTGCAAGTCCGGGGGAAGAGACCCAGTACTTC.